The 2 T cell receptor beta chains reported below all come from one sample, sequenced in a study of blood T cell repertoires in COVID-19. The protocol was immunoSEQ multiplex PCR, while the TCRdb copy is restricted to in-frame clones and leaves out a portion. This table holds about 210,000 clones, around 89% found once. The sequencing sample was made of peripheral blood. All receptors derive from a man in his 70s with acute or convalescent COVID-19.

V and J are TRBV2 and TRBJ2-2, with D unclear. There are 14 residues in the CDR3. From germline, CDR1 is SNHLY and CDR2 FYNNEI. V lost 2 bases and J lost 2, with 6 bases in between. This CDR3 is CASSEWQNTGELFF. The CDR3 DNA reads TGTGCCAGCAGTGAATGGCAAAACACCGGGGAGCTGTTTTTT.

The chain combines TRBV5-1 with TRBJ2-2, with TRBD2 matching over 12 bases. The CDR3 has 16 residues. The V gene end was trimmed by 0 bases and the J gene end by 7 bases; junction bases not matched to a gene: 4. Germline assignment: CDR1 SGHRS and CDR2 YFSETQ. This CDR3 is CASSLGMGLAGGELFF. The CDR3 DNA reads as TGCGCCAGCAGCTTGGGCATGGGACTAGCGGGCGGGGAGCTGTTTTTT. Together with reference TRBV5-1 and TRBJ2-2, the CDR3 gives the full variable domain: KAGVTQTPRYLIKTRGQQVTLSCSPISGHRSVSWYQQTPGQGLQFLFEYFSETQRNKGNFPGRFSGRQFSNSRSEMNVSTLELGDSALYLCASSLGMGLAGGELFFGEGSRLTVL.